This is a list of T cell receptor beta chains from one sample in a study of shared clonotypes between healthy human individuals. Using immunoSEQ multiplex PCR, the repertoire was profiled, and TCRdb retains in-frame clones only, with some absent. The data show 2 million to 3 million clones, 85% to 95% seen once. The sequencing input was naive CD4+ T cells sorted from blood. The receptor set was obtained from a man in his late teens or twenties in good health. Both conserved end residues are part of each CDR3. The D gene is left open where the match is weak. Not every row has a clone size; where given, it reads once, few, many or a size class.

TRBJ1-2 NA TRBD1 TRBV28 TGTGCCAGCAGTTTATTGCAGGGGGCGCATAGCTATGGCTACACCTTC CASSLLQGAHSYGYTF
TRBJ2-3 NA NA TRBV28 TGTGCCAGCAGTAAATTTCTCGTGGCCGATACAGATACGCAGTATTTT CASSKFLVADTDTQYF
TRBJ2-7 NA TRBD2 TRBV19 TGTGCCAGTAGCCTTAGTAGCGGGAGCCCCTACGAGCAGTACTTC CASSLSSGSPYEQYF
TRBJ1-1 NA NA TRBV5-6 TGTGCCAGCAGCTACACCGACCGCCTCAACACTGAAGCTTTCTTT CASSYTDRLNTEAFF
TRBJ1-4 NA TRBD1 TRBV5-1 TGCGCCAGCAGATCGACAGGGGTAGTACCGTGGTTTTTT CASRSTGVVPWFF
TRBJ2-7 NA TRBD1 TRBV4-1 TGCGCCAGCAGCCTAGCGAGGACAGGGGACTACGAGCAGTACTTC CASSLARTGDYEQYF
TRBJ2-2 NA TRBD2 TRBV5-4 TGTGCCAGCCGTATAGCGGGACCAAACACCGGGGAGCTGTTTTTT CASRIAGPNTGELFF
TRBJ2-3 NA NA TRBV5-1 TGCGCCAGCAGCCCGGGACTGGAAGATACGCAGTATTTT CASSPGLEDTQYF
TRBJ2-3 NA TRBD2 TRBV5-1 TGCGCCAGCAGCCGCGCCGGGACTATAACAGATACGCAGTATTTT CASSRAGTITDTQYF
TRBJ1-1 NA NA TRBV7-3 TGTGCCAGCAGCTTACAGTGGGACACTGAAGCTTTCTTT CASSLQWDTEAFF
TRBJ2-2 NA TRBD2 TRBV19 TGTGCCAGTAGTAACGGACTAGCGGGGGGTCCGGATGGGGAGCTGTTTTTT CASSNGLAGGPDGELFF
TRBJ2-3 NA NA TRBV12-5 TGTGCTAGTGGTCCCATCAGTGGTACGCAGTATTTT CASGPISGTQYF
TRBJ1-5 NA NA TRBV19 TGTGCCAGTAGTACCCCGCCGTCAGATCAGCCCCAGCATTTT CASSTPPSDQPQHF
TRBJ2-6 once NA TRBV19 TGTGCCAGTAGTCCCCCAGGATCTGGGGCCAACGTCCTGACTTTC CASSPPGSGANVLTF
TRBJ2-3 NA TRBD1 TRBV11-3 TGTGCCAGCAGCTCCGGACAGGGATCAGATACGCAGTATTTT CASSSGQGSDTQYF
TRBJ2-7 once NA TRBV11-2 TGTGCCAGCAGCTCCAGACAGTACGAGCAGTACTTC CASSSRQYEQYF
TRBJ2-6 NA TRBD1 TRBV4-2 TGTGCCAGCAGCCAAGATGTTGGTATGAGGGACAGGCTCGTCCCAAGCTCTGGGGCCAACGTCCTGACTTTC CASSQDVGMRDRLVPSSGANVLTF
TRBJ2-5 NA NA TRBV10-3 TGTGCCATCAGTGAGTCTGGTAACCAAGAGACCCAGTACTTC CAISESGNQETQYF
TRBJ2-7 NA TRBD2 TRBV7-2 TGTGCCAGCAGCTTAGTCTCGGCGGGAGCTTACGAGCAGTACTTC CASSLVSAGAYEQYF
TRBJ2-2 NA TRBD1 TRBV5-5 TGTGCCAGCAGCTTTGACAGGGTGAACACCGGGGAGCTGTTTTTT CASSFDRVNTGELFF
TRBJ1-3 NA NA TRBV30 TGTGCCTGGAGTGTACTATTTGGGGGGTCAGGAAACACCATATATTTT CAWSVLFGGSGNTIYF
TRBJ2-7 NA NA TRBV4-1 TGCGCCAGCAGCCAAGCATTGACGGGCGGCTACGAGCAGTACTTC CASSQALTGGYEQYF
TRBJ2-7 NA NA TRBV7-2 TGTGCCAGCAGCTGGACAGCCGTCACAATGAAGAGCTCCTACGAGCAGTACTTC CASSWTAVTMKSSYEQYF
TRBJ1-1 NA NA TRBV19 TGTGCCAGTAAGGGATATAGCCCAGAAGCTTTCTTT CASKGYSPEAFF
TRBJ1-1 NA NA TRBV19 TGTGCCAGTAGCATTGACAGGTGGGGGGAGTCTTTCTTT CASSIDRWGESFF
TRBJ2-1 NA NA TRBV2 TGTGCCAGCAGTGCTTCGACCTACAATGAGCAGTTCTTC CASSASTYNEQFF
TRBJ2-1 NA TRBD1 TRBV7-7 TGTGCTAGCAGCGCGACGGACAGGGGCGAGCAGTTCTTC CASSATDRGEQFF
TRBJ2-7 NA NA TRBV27 TGTGCCAGCAGCCCCCGGGACCGATTATACGAGCAGTACTTC CASSPRDRLYEQYF
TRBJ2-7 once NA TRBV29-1 TGCAGCGTTGGGACAGACTACTACGAGCAGTACTTC CSVGTDYYEQYF
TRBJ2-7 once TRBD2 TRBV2 TGTGCCAGCAGCTCAACCCCAAAGGTAGCGGGAGGGATATTGCAGTACTTC CASSSTPKVAGGILQYF
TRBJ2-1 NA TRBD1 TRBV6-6 TGTGCCAGCAGTGCATCCGGGACAGGTCGTCCGGATGAGCAGTTCTTC CASSASGTGRPDEQFF
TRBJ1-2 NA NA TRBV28 TGTGCCAGCAGTTTATCCAGGACCGCTCCCATGGGAGGCTACACCTTC CASSLSRTAPMGGYTF
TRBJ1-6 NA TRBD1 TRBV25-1 TGTGCCAGCAGTGACCGACAGGGAGGCAATTCACCCCTCCACTTT CASSDRQGGNSPLHF
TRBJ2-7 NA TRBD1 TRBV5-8 TGTGCCAGCAGCTTCGGGACAGGGGGCTTCTACGAGCAGTACTTC CASSFGTGGFYEQYF
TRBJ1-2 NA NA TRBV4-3 TGCGCCAGCAGCCACTCATTCTTTGAAAGCAGAGGCTACACCTTC CASSHSFFESRGYTF
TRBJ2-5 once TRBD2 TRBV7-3 TGTGCCAGCAGCCCCAGAGGGGAGCGGGACCAGTACTTC CASSPRGERDQYF
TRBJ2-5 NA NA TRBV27 TGTGCCAGCAGTTCACTTGCCAAAGGGGAAGAGACCCAGTACTTC CASSSLAKGEETQYF
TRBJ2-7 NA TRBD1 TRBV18 TGTGCCAGCTCACCAGGGACAGGTAGCTCCTACGAGCAGTACTTC CASSPGTGSSYEQYF
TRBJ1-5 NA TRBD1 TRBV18 TGTGCCAGCTCAGAAGCGGGACAGGGGCAGCCCCAGCATTTT CASSEAGQGQPQHF
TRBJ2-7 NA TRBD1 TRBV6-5 TGTGCCAGCAGTCAGACAGGGTCTAGCTCCTACGAGCAGTACTTC CASSQTGSSSYEQYF
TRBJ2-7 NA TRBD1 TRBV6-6 TGTGCCAGCAGGGGAGGACAGGGAGTCTACGAGCAGTACTTC CASRGGQGVYEQYF
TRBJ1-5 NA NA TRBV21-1 TGTGCCAGCAGCAAAGACGGTATCTATCAGCCCCAGCATTTT CASSKDGIYQPQHF
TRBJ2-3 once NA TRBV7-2 TGTGCCAGCAGCTTAAGGCAGGGAGGAGATACGCAGTATTTT CASSLRQGGDTQYF
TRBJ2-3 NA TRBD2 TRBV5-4 TGTGCCAGCCAGCGGGGGGGATCAACTAGCACAGATACGCAGTATTTT CASQRGGSTSTDTQYF
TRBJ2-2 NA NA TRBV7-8 TGTGCCAGCAGCTTAGTGGGAAGAGTAGGGGGGACCGGGGAGCTGTTTTTT CASSLVGRVGGTGELFF
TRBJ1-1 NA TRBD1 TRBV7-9 TGTGCCAGCAGCGCCAGACAGGGGCCCTGGGCTGAAGCTTTCTTT CASSARQGPWAEAFF
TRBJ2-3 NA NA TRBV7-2 TGTGCCAGCAGCCTTGGGTACACAGATACGCAGTATTTT CASSLGYTDTQYF
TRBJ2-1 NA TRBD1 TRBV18 TGTGCCAGCTCACTACCGGGACAGGGGGGTCACAATGAGCAGTTCTTC CASSLPGQGGHNEQFF
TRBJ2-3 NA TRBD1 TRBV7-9 TGTGCCAGCAGCTACCGACAGGGGACGGATAGCACAGATACGCAGTATTTT CASSYRQGTDSTDTQYF